Shown below are 11 T cell receptor beta chains from a single sample sequenced in a study of response to subunit inactivated influenza vaccine. Using its own MiXCR run on the RT-PCR reads, TCRdb lists one record per CDR3 protein. The top ten clones hold roughly 3.1% of a sample with about 500,000 distinct CDR3 sequences, 16% of them seen once. This specimen consisted of CD4+ T cells sorted from PBMCs, obtained less than 25 months after vaccination. These receptors came from a man in his fifties or sixties who received an inactivated influenza vaccine.

This clonotype was picked up a small number of times. The chain has TRBV3-1 and TRBJ2-1; 9 positions match TRBD2. Germline CDR1 is LGHDT and CDR2 is YNNKEL (reference sequence). CDR3 length: 15 amino acids. V lost 1 base and J lost 4; bases outside the gene matches: 2. CDR3 protein: CASSQVAGVYNEQFF. The CDR3 nucleotides read TGTGCCAGCAGCCAAGTAGCGGGGGTTTACAATGAGCAGTTCTTC.

In this sample, this clonotype turned up many times. The chain links TRBV5-1 to TRBJ2-5; D gene unclear. In germline, CDR1 is SGHRS, CDR2 YFSETQ. The CDR3 is made up of 11 amino acids. V lost 5 bases and J lost 2, with 4 bases in between. The CDR3 region has the DNA TGCGCCAGCAGGCAGCAAGAGACCCAGTACTTC. Its translation is CASRQQETQYF.

The V and J genes are TRBV9 and TRBJ2-3; D is ambiguous. The length of the CDR3 is 16 residues. Trimming shortened V by 4 bases and J by 1 base, and 16 bases separated the two germline ends. Germline lookup yields CDR1 SGDLS and CDR2 YYNGEE. The CDR3 sequence is CASSPFGFQRTDTQYF. The CDR3 DNA is TGTGCCAGCAGCCCTTTCGGGTTCCAACGCACAGATACGCAGTATTTT.

This clonotype was recorded a few times. The rearrangement joins TRBV7-9 to TRBJ2-1; tentative D call: TRBD2 (6 bases). The CDR3 has 16 amino acids. Trimming stripped 8 bases from V and 8 bases from J, with 25 bases between. CDR1 is SEHNR and CDR2 is FQNEAQ in the germline V gene (reference sequence). The CDR3 region has the DNA TGTGCCAGCGGGCATCTCAGGACTACTGTTAAGGATGAGCAGTTCTTC. It codes for CASGHLRTTVKDEQFF.

This clonotype was observed a few times. As DNA, the CDR3 is TGTGCCAGCAGCCAGATATTGGGGGGCTACACCTTC. Encoded protein: CASSQILGGYTF. The chain employs TRBV3-1 and TRBJ1-2; D is undetermined. The CDR3 consists of 12 residues. V was shortened by 3 bases and J by 8 bases, with 10 bases between the two germline ends. The germline V gene has CDR1 LGHDT and CDR2 YNNKEL (reference sequence).

The rearrangement uses TRBV2 and TRBJ2-4; 8 bases agree with TRBD1. CDR1 is SNHLY and CDR2 is FYNNEI in the germline V gene. Trimming removed 6 bases from V and 0 bases from J; junction bases left unmatched: 10. CDR3 size: 17 residues. CDR3 sequence: CASSLTGTGLAKNIQYF. The DNA for the CDR3 is TGTGCCAGCAGCCTCACCGGGACAGGATTAGCCAAAAACATTCAGTACTTC.

This CDR3 is CASSSMTLAKNIQYF. The CDR3 region has the DNA TGTGCCAGCAGCTCGATGACATTAGCCAAAAACATTCAGTACTTC. The gene calls are TRBV5-6 and TRBJ2-4; D gene ambiguous. The ends were cut back, 3 bases at V and 0 bases at J, with 10 bases in the middle. This CDR3 has 15 amino acids. From germline, CDR1 is SGHDT and CDR2 YYEEEE.

This clonotype was observed a few times. This sequence joins TRBV15 and TRBJ1-4; D is undetermined. With 1 base removed from V and 8 bases from J, the gap between germline ends came to 14 bases. The CDR3 totals 15 residues. Germline assignment: CDR1 LNHNV and CDR2 YYDKDF (reference sequence). The DNA of the CDR3 is TGTGCCACCAGCAGAGTTGGTGGGTCGGAAGAAAAACTGTTTTTT. Residues: CATSRVGGSEEKLFF.

This sequence joins TRBV6-1 and TRBJ1-1; D unclear. V shed 11 bases and J shed 1 base, with 14 bases lying between them. The length of the CDR3 is 13 residues. Germline CDR1 is MNHNS and CDR2 is SASEGT. CDR3 coding DNA: TGTGCCGTATCACGGAGGAGGAACACTGAAGCTTTCTTT. Translated: CAVSRRRNTEAFF.

The rearrangement uses TRBV7-8 and TRBJ2-5; 7 bases fit TRBD2. In germline, CDR1 is SGHVS, CDR2 FQNEAQ. Trimming removed 2 bases from V and 4 bases from J; junction bases left unmatched: 10. The CDR3 extends over 16 amino acids. CDR3 DNA: TGTGCCAGCAGCTTAATGTCTGGGGGGGGAGGAGAGACCCAGTACTTC. The encoded protein is CASSLMSGGGGETQYF. Drawing the rest from reference TRBV7-8 and TRBJ2-5, the complete variable domain is GAGVSQSPRYKVAKRGQDVALRCDPISGHVSLFWYQQALGQGPEFLTYFQNEAQLDKSGLPSDRFFAERPEGSVSTLKIQRTQQEDSAVYLCASSLMSGGGGETQYFGPGTRLLVL.

Details on this clonotype: One junction end disagrees with the germline gene, perhaps due to a read error. The V and J genes are TRBV5-1 and TRBJ2-2; D uncertain. This CDR3 has 12 amino acids. The germline gives CDR1 SGHRS, CDR2 YFSETQ. The CDR3 nucleotides are TGTGCCAGCAGCTTGGATGGCGGGGAGCTGTTTTTT. Amino acid sequence: CASSLDGGELFF.